These 5 T cell receptor beta chains were all obtained from the same sample, sequenced in a study of blood T cell repertoires in COVID-19. Assay used: immunoSEQ multiplex PCR; TCRdb lists only in-frame clones, some missing. The repertoire consists of roughly 150,000 clones, with about 85% occurring once and the leading ten covering roughly 8%. The sample was PBMCs or T cells enriched from blood (not recorded which). These receptors all come from a woman in her forties or fifties who had recovered from COVID-19.

The rearrangement joins TRBV10-3 to TRBJ2-1; D might be TRBD2 (7 bases). V was shortened by 11 bases and J by 10 bases, with 21 bases between the two germline ends. The CDR3 length is 13 residues. The germline V gene has CDR1 ENHRY and CDR2 SYGVKD. Here the CDR3 DNA reads TGTGCCGCCGGGCTTTGGGGGGGGCAAGAGCAGTTCTTC. As protein: CAAGLWGGQEQFF.

The CDR3 coding sequence is TGCGCCAGCAGCACGTGGGGGGGACAGGAAGAGACCCAGTACTTC. Translation: CASSTWGGQEETQYF. The chain links TRBV5-1 to TRBJ2-5; D perhaps matches TRBD1 (8 bases). Trimming removed 4 bases at V and 3 bases at J, with 16 bases between. In germline, CDR1 is SGHRS, CDR2 YFSETQ. This CDR3 region has 15 residues.

V gene TRBV9 combines with J gene TRBJ2-1, with 9 bases fitting TRBD2. Germline V gene lookup returns CDR1 SGDLS and CDR2 YYNGEE. CDR3 length: 16 amino acids. V shed 0 bases and J 7 bases; nucleotides not matched to a gene: 8. The CDR3 DNA follows: TGTGCCAGCAGCGTAGGGTCGCGGGGGGGCCGGAATGAGCAGTTCTTC. Amino acids: CASSVGSRGGRNEQFF.

This chain uses TRBV11-2 with TRBJ1-5; TRBD1 matches 7 bases. The CDR3 runs to 14 residues. Looked up from germline, CDR1 is SGHAT and CDR2 is FQNNGV. J gave up 1 base and V 5 bases, and 2 bases lay outside the gene matches. DNA of the CDR3: TGTGCCAGCAGCCTGGGACAGAGCAATCAGCCCCAGCATTTT. This sequence encodes CASSLGQSNQPQHF.

The chain joins TRBV4-3 to TRBJ1-1; no definite D call. Germline-derived CDR1 and CDR2 are LGHNA and YSLEER. The CDR3 spans 13 residues. V shed 4 bases and J shed 4 bases, with 10 bases lying between them. The CDR3 region has the DNA TGCGCCAGCAGCCCGACGACTGGCACTGAAGCTTTCTTT. This translates into CASSPTTGTEAFF.